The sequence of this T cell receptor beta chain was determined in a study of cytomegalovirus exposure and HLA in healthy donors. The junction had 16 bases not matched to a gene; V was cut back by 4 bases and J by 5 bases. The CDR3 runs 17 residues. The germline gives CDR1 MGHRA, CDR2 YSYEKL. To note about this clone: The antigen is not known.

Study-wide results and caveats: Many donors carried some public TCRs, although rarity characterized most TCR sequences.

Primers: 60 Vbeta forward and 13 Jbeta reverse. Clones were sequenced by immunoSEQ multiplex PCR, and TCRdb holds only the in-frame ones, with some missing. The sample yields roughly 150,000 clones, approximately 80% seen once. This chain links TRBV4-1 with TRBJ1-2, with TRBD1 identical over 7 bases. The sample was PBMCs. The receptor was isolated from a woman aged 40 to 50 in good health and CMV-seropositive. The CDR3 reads CASSPGLGGGPPYGYTF. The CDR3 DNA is TGCGCCAGCAGCCCGGGGTTAGGGGGCGGACCGCCTTATGGCTACACCTTC.